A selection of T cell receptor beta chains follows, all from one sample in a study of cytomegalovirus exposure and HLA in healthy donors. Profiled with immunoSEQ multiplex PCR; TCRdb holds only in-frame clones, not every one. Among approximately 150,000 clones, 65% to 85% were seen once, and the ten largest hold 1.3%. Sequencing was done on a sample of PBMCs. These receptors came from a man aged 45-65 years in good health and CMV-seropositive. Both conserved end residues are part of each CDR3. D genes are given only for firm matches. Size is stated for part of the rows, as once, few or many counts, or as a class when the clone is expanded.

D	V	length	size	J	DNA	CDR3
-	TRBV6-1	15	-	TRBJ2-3	TGTGCCAGCAGTGAAGCATCAAGCGGAAGGGATACGCAGTATTTT	CASSEASSGRDTQYF
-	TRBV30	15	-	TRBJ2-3	TGTGCCTGGAGTGTAGAGACAGGCGGCACAGATACGCAGTATTTT	CAWSVETGGTDTQYF
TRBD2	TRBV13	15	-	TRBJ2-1	TGTGCCAGCAGCTTATGGACTAGCGAGAGGAATGAGCAGTTCTTC	CASSLWTSERNEQFF
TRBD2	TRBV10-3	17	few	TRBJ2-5	TGTGCCATCAGTGAGTCGGTCGCTAGCGGAGTACAAGAGACCCAGTACTTC	CAISESVASGVQETQYF
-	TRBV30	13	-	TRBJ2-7	TGTGCCTGGAGTTCAGGGGCACAGTCCGAGCAGTACTTC	CAWSSGAQSEQYF
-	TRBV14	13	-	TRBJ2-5	TGTGCCAGCAGCCTGCGGCTTCAAGAGACCCAGTACTTC	CASSLRLQETQYF
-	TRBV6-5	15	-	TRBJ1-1	TGTGCCAGCAGTTACACCTCGACAGGGAACACTGAAGCTTTCTTT	CASSYTSTGNTEAFF
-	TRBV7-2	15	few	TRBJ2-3	TGTGCCAGCAGTCCTAAGCGCGGCGGCACAGATACGCAGTATTTT	CASSPKRGGTDTQYF
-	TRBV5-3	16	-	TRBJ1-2	TGTGCCAGAAGCGGGGCGGAACATCCTTTTAACTATGGCTACACCTTC	CARSGAEHPFNYGYTF
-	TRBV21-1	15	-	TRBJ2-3	TGTGCCAGCAACCGGAAGTCGGGGAACACAGATACGCAGTATTTT	CASNRKSGNTDTQYF
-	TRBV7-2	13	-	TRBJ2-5	TGTGCCAGCAGCCCTAGGGGCCAGGAGACCCAGTACTTC	CASSPRGQETQYF
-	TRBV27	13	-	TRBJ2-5	TGTGCCAGCAGTCCCGGACAGAGAGAGACCCAGTACTTC	CASSPGQRETQYF
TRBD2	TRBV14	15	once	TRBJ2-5	TGTGCCAGCAGCCAAGATCGGGGGGGCCAAGAGACCCAGTACTTC	CASSQDRGGQETQYF
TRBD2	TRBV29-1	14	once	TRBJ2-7	TGCAGCGTTGAACGGGCTAGCGGGAACAACGAGCAGTACTTC	CSVERASGNNEQYF
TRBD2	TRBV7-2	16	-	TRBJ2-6	TGTGCCAGCAGCTCCGGGGGGGGGCTCGGGGCCAACGTCCTGACTTTC	CASSSGGGLGANVLTF
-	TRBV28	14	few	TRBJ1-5	TGTGCCAGCAGTTTATGGAGCAGCAATCAGCCCCAGCATTTT	CASSLWSSNQPQHF
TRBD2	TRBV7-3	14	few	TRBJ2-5	TGTGCCAGCAGCCCTAGCGGGAGTAGGGAGACCCAGTACTTC	CASSPSGSRETQYF
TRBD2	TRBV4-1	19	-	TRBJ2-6	TGCGCCAGCAGCCAAGAGGCTAGCGGGGCCTTCTCTGGGGCCAACGTCCTGACTTTC	CASSQEASGAFSGANVLTF
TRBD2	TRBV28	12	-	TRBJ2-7	TGTGCCAGCCGGGGGGTTCCCTACGAGCAGTACTTC	CASRGVPYEQYF
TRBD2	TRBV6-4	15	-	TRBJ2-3	TGTGCCAGCAGTGACTGGGGACTAGTTACAGATACGCAGTATTTT	CASSDWGLVTDTQYF
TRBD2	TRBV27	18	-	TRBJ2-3	TGTGCCAGCAGTTTCGGAAAACCCCGCGGGAGTCGGGGAGATACGCAGTATTTT	CASSFGKPRGSRGDTQYF
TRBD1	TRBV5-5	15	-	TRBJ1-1	TGTGCCAGCAGTTCGGGACAGGGATGGGGCACTGAAGCTTTCTTT	CASSSGQGWGTEAFF
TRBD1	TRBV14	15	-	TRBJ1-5	TGTGCCAGCAGCCAAGGGACAGGGCGTAATCAGCCCCAGCATTTT	CASSQGTGRNQPQHF
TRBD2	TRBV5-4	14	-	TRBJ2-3	TGTGCCAGCAGCTTGGCGGGGGGGCAAGATACGCAGTATTTT	CASSLAGGQDTQYF
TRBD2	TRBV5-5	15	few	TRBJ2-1	TGTGCCAGCAGCAAACTAGCGGGAGGCTACAATGAGCAGTTCTTC	CASSKLAGGYNEQFF
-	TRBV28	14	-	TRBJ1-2	TGTGCCAGCAGTTTAGAGGGCACCAACTATGGCTACACCTTC	CASSLEGTNYGYTF
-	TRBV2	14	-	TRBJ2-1	TGTGCCAGCAAGCAGGGGAGCTCCTACAATGAGCAGTTCTTC	CASKQGSSYNEQFF
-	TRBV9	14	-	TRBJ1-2	TGTGCCAGCAGCGTAGCTGCCAGTTACTATGGCTACACCTTC	CASSVAASYYGYTF
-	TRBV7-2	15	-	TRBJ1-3	TGTGCCAGCAGCCCTGAGCTCATCTCTGGAAACACCATATATTTT	CASSPELISGNTIYF
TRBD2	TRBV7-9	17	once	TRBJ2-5	TGTGCCAGCAGCCCCGGCGGGGCTAGCGGTGTTGGGGAGACCCAGTACTTC	CASSPGGASGVGETQYF
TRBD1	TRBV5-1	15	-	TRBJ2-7	TGCGCCAGCAGCTCGCAGGGGACAGGACCCTACGAGCAGTACTTC	CASSSQGTGPYEQYF
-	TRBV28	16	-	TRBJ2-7	TGTGCCAGCACCCAATTGTCCGGACGGGCGGGCTACGAGCAGTACTTC	CASTQLSGRAGYEQYF
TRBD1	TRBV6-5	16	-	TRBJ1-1	TGTGCCAGCAGTTACTCGAGGGGACAGGGGAACACTGAAGCTTTCTTT	CASSYSRGQGNTEAFF
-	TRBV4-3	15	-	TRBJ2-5	TGCGCCAGCAGCCAAGAACGAACGGGAGCCGAGACCCAGTACTTC	CASSQERTGAETQYF
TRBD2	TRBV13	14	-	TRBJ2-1	TGTGCCAGCAGATTGGGGAGCGGGAGCGATGAGCAGTTCTTC	CASRLGSGSDEQFF
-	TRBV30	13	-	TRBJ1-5	TGTGCCTGGAGTGGGAGGGAGAATCAGCCCCAGCATTTT	CAWSGRENQPQHF
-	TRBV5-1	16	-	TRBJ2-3	TGCGCCAGCAGCTTGGCTCCAGAGGGTAGCACAGATACGCAGTATTTT	CASSLAPEGSTDTQYF
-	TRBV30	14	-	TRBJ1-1	TGTGCCCGGTCAAGGGGCATAACGAACACTGAAGCTTTCTTT	CARSRGITNTEAFF
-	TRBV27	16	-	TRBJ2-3	TGTGCCAGCAGGCCCCTCCCCAGGGGACCGACAGATACGCAGTATTTT	CASRPLPRGPTDTQYF
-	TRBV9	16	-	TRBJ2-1	TGTGCCAGCAGCAAGGCGGGATTGCGGGGCTACAATGAGCAGTTCTTC	CASSKAGLRGYNEQFF
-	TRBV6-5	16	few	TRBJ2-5	TGTGCCAGCAGTTACTCGATGTCGACAGCGTCGGAGACCCAGTACTTC	CASSYSMSTASETQYF
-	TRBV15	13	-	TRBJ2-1	TGTGCCACCAGCAGCCAGGGGCCGGGTGAGCAGTTCTTC	CATSSQGPGEQFF
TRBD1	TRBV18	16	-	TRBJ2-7	TGTGCCAGCTCACCACGGGGGGACAGGGGATTATACGAGCAGTACTTC	CASSPRGDRGLYEQYF
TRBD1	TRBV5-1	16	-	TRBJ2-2	TGCGCCAGCAAGAGATCCGGGACAGGGAACACCGGGGAGCTGTTTTTT	CASKRSGTGNTGELFF
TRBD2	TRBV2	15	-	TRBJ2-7	TGTGCCAGCAGTAATCAAGCGGGGGGCACCTACGAGCAGTACTTC	CASSNQAGGTYEQYF
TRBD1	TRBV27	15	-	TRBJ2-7	TGTGCCAGCAGTTCCCCGGGACAGGGCTCCTACGAGCAGTACTTC	CASSSPGQGSYEQYF
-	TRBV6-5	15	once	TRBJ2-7	TGTGCCAGCAGTTACTCTACAGGCATCCCCTACGAGCAGTACTTC	CASSYSTGIPYEQYF
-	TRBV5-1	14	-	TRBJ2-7	TGCGCCAGCAGCTCTGGACAGTTATCCTACGAGCAGTACTTC	CASSSGQLSYEQYF
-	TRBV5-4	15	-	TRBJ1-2	TGTGCCAGCAGCTTGACGGAGCTCGGCTCCTATGGCTACACCTTC	CASSLTELGSYGYTF
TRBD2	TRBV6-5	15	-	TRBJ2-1	TGTGCCAGCAGAATGGGACTAGCGGAGGTCAATGAGCAGTTCTTC	CASRMGLAEVNEQFF
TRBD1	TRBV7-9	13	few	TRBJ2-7	TGTGCCAGCAGCTTATACAGGGGGGACGAGCAGTACTTC	CASSLYRGDEQYF
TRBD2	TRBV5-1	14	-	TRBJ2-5	TGCGCCAGCAGCACGGGGGGTGTCAAAGAGACCCAGTACTTC	CASSTGGVKETQYF
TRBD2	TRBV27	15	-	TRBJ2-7	TGTGCCAGCAGTCGCCCTGGGACTAGCGTCTACGAGCAGTACTTC	CASSRPGTSVYEQYF
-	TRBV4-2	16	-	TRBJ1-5	TGTGCCAGCAGCCAAGATGGTAGGGTAGGGGATCAGCCCCAGCATTTT	CASSQDGRVGDQPQHF